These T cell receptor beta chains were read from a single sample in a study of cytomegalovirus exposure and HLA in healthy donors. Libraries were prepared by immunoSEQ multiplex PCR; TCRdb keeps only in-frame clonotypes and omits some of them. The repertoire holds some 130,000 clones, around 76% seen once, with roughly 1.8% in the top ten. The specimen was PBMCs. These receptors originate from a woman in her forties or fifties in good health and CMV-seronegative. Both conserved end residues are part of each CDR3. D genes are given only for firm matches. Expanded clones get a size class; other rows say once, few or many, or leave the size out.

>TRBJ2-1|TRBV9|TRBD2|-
CASSVERERGEQFF
TGTGCCAGCAGCGTTGAGCGGGAAAGGGGTGAGCAGTTCTTC
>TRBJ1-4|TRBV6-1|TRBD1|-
CASSAPGGVFEKLFF
TGTGCCAGCAGTGCCCCAGGGGGTGTTTTTGAAAAACTGTTTTTT
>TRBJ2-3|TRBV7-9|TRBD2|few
CASSFGSGRESTDTQYF
TGTGCCAGCAGCTTTGGGAGCGGGAGGGAGAGCACAGATACGCAGTATTTT
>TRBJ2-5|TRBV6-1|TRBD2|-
CASSEAVGGQKETQYF
TGTGCCAGCAGTGAAGCGGTGGGAGGGCAAAAAGAGACCCAGTACTTC
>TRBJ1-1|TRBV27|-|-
CASSLWAGTNTEAFF
TGTGCCAGCAGTTTATGGGCGGGGACCAACACTGAAGCTTTCTTT
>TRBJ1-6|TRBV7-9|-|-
CASSLEFGQRYSPLHF
TGTGCCAGCAGCTTAGAGTTCGGGCAGCGGTATTCACCCCTCCACTTT
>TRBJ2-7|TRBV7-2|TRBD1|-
CASSSDRGPYEQYF
TGTGCCAGCAGCTCCGACAGGGGCCCTTACGAGCAGTACTTC
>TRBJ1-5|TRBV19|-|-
CASSRGSDHQPQHF
TGTGCCAGTAGTCGGGGGTCAGATCATCAGCCCCAGCATTTT
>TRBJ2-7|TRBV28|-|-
CASSFPGQMLYEQYF
TGTGCCAGCAGTTTCCCTGGACAAATGCTCTACGAGCAGTACTTC
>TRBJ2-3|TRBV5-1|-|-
CASSLGAGGVSDTQYF
TGCGCCAGCAGCTTGGGGGCCGGGGGTGTCTCAGATACGCAGTATTTT
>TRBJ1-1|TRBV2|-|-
CASSEVRGSEAFF
TGTGCCAGCAGTGAAGTTCGGGGTTCTGAAGCTTTCTTT
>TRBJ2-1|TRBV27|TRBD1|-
CASGKGQGGYEQFF
TGTGCCAGCGGAAAGGGACAGGGGGGTTATGAGCAGTTCTTC
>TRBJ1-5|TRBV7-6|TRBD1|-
CASSLAPGQGFGGNQPQHF
TGTGCCAGCAGCTTAGCTCCGGGACAGGGGTTTGGTGGCAATCAGCCCCAGCATTTT
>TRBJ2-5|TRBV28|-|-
CASTPQFGGIVTQYF
TGTGCCAGCACCCCTCAGTTCGGCGGTATCGTGACCCAGTACTTC
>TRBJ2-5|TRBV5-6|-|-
CASSGAGRGMETQYF
TGTGCCAGCAGCGGAGCCGGGAGAGGGATGGAGACCCAGTACTTC
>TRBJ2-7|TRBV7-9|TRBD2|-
CASSLTGREGEQYF
TGTGCCAGCAGCTTAACGGGCAGGGAGGGCGAGCAGTACTTC
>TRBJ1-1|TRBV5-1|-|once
CASTNRGNTEAFF
TGCGCCAGCACTAACCGGGGAAACACTGAAGCTTTCTTT
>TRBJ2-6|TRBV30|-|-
CAWSVSGANVLTF
TGTGCCTGGAGTGTCTCCGGGGCCAACGTCCTGACTTTC
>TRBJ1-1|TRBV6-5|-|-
CASSRGSSEAFF
TGTGCCAGCAGTCGGGGGTCCTCTGAAGCTTTCTTT
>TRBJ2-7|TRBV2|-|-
CATTDTGTAYEQYF
TGTGCCACCACGGACACCGGGACTGCCTACGAGCAGTACTTC
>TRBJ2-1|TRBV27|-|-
CASSLSMAGGEQFF
TGTGCCAGCAGTTTATCTATGGCCGGGGGTGAGCAGTTCTTC
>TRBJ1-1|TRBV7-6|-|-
CASSYIMNTEAFF
TGTGCCAGCAGCTATATAATGAACACTGAAGCTTTCTTT
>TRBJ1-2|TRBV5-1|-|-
CASSGTLYGYTF
TGCGCCAGCTCCGGGACTCTCTATGGCTACACCTTC
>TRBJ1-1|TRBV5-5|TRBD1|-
CASSRGQGNTEAFF
TGTGCCAGCAGCAGGGGGCAGGGGAACACTGAAGCTTTCTTT
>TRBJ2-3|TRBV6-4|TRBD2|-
CASSDGTSGTDTQYF
TGTGCCAGCAGTGACGGGACTAGCGGCACAGATACGCAGTATTTT
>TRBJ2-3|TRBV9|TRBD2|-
CASSPGLANTDTQYF
TGTGCCAGCAGCCCGGGACTAGCGAACACAGATACGCAGTATTTT
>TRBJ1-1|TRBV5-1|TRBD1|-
CASRPGQGAPGTTEAFF
TGCGCCAGCAGGCCGGGACAGGGGGCGCCAGGGACCACTGAAGCTTTCTTT
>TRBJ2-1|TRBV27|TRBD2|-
CASSLTSGPYNEQFF
TGTGCCAGCAGTTTGACTAGCGGTCCTTACAATGAGCAGTTCTTC
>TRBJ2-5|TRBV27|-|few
CASSPPYQETQYF
TGTGCCAGCAGTCCCCCGTACCAAGAGACCCAGTACTTC
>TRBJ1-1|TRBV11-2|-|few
CASSFAGEYTEAFF
TGTGCCAGCAGCTTCGCAGGGGAATACACTGAAGCTTTCTTT
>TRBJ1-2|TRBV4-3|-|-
CASSRRGDYGYTF
TGCGCCAGCAGCCGGCGGGGCGACTATGGCTACACCTTC
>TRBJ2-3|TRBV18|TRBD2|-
CASSPTIGLVGVTDTQYF
TGTGCCAGCTCACCAACAATAGGACTAGTCGGGGTCACAGATACGCAGTATTTT
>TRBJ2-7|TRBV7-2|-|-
CAAARAGASYEQYF
TGTGCCGCAGCTAGGGCGGGGGCCTCCTACGAGCAGTACTTC
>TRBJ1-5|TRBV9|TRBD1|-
CASSVGTGKYQPQHF
TGTGCCAGCAGCGTAGGGACAGGGAAATATCAGCCCCAGCATTTT
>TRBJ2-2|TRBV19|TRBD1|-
CASSMTGVVSGELFF
TGTGCCAGTAGTATGACAGGGGTTGTGTCCGGGGAGCTGTTTTTT
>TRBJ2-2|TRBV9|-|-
CASSVDFGRANTGELFF
TGTGCCAGCAGCGTAGATTTCGGGCGGGCGAACACCGGGGAGCTGTTTTTT
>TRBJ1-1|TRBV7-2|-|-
CASSFTGTMNTEAFF
TGTGCCAGCAGCTTTACCGGGACAATGAACACTGAAGCTTTCTTT
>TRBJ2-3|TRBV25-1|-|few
CASSERGRGTDTQYF
TGTGCCAGCAGTGAAAGGGGTCGGGGCACAGATACGCAGTATTTT
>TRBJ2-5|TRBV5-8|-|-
CASSPGLDQETQYF
TGTGCCAGCAGCCCGGGTCTCGACCAAGAGACCCAGTACTTC
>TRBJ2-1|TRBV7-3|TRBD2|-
CASSPGTSGLNEQFF
TGTGCCAGCAGTCCCGGGACTAGCGGACTGAATGAGCAGTTCTTC
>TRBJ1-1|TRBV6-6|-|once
CASKNHRTASVTEAFF
TGTGCCAGCAAAAACCACAGGACAGCCAGTGTCACTGAAGCTTTCTTT
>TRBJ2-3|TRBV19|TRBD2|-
CASSRLAGTQTSTDTQYF
TGTGCCAGTAGCCGACTAGCGGGAACACAAACTAGCACAGATACGCAGTATTTT
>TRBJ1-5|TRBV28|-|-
CASTHRIGGRLVQPQHF
TGTGCCAGCACCCATCGGATCGGGGGTAGGTTGGTTCAGCCCCAGCATTTT
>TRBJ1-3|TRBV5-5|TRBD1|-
CASSSGTGSGNTIYF
TGTGCCAGCAGCTCCGGGACAGGGTCCGGAAACACCATATATTTT
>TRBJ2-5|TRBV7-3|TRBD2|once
CASSFVAGGQETQYF
TGTGCCAGCAGCTTTGTAGCGGGAGGGCAAGAGACCCAGTACTTC
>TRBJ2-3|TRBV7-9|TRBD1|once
CASRFPGTGFTDTQYF
TGTGCCAGCAGATTTCCCGGGACAGGATTCACAGATACGCAGTATTTT
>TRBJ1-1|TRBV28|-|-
CASSLDRLGTEAFF
TGTGCCAGCAGCCTAGACAGGCTTGGCACTGAAGCTTTCTTT
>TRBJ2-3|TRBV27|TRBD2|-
CASSVSGRNTDTQYF
TGTGCCAGCAGTGTGAGCGGGAGGAACACAGATACGCAGTATTTT
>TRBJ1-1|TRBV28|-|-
CASRGTVENTEAFF
TGTGCCAGCAGGGGCACAGTAGAGAACACTGAAGCTTTCTTT
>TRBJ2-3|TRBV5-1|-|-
CASSLEHSTDTQYF
TGCGCCAGCAGCTTGGAACACAGCACAGATACGCAGTATTTT